The next 9 T cell receptor beta chains were all read from a single sample in a study of blood T cell repertoires in COVID-19. This table comes from immunoSEQ multiplex PCR, and its TCRdb copy is limited to in-frame clones, with some not included. The data contain 200,000 to 300,000 clones, 81% of them seen just once; the ten biggest clones take up roughly 8%. Sequencing was performed on peripheral blood. These TCRs come from an elderly woman with COVID-19, enrolled during active disease.

The gene calls are TRBV28 and TRBJ1-1; D perhaps matches TRBD1 (5 bases). With 7 bases removed from V and 12 bases from J, the gap between germline ends came to 21 bases. The germline V gene has CDR1 MDHEN and CDR2 SYDVKM. The CDR3 sequence is 13 residues long. CDR3 sequence: CASTLGTGRVSFF. The CDR3 nucleotides read TGTGCCAGCACCTTGGGCACAGGCCGCGTGTCTTTCTTT.

This clone was observed a few times. The V call is TRBV10-3, the J call TRBJ1-1; D is unresolved. Germline CDR1 is ENHRY and CDR2 is SYGVKD. Deletions cut 4 bases from V and 2 bases from J, with 8 bases between. The CDR3 runs 13 residues. CDR3 coding DNA: TGTGCCATCAGTGGGGCAGCTAACACTGAAGCTTTCTTT. Protein sequence: CAISGAANTEAFF.

The chain joins TRBV29-1 to TRBJ1-1; weak D call: TRBD1 (5 bases). The CDR3 is made up of 13 amino acids. Trimming cost V 7 bases and J 0 bases, with 12 bases left between them. CDR1 and CDR2 (germline): SQVTM, ANQGSEA. CDR3 amino acids: CSAQTVMNTEAFF. The CDR3 DNA reads as TGCAGCGCTCAGACAGTCATGAACACTGAAGCTTTCTTT. The whole variable domain, filled in from reference TRBV29-1 and TRBJ1-1, reads SAVISQKPSRDICQRGTSLTIQCQVDSQVTMMFWYRQQPGQSLTLIATANQGSEATYESGFVIDKFPISRPNLTFSTLTVSNMSPEDSSIYLCSAQTVMNTEAFFGQGTRLTVV.

The CDR3 region is CASSLGSGSGNTIYF. CDR3 DNA sequence: TGTGCCAGCAGCTTGGGCTCCGGCTCTGGAAACACCATATATTTT. The rearrangement joins TRBV5-4 to TRBJ1-3; D gene ambiguous. The CDR3 extends over 15 amino acids. Deletions cut 0 bases from V and 0 bases from J, with 7 bases between. CDR1 is SGHNT, CDR2 YYREEE, per germline (reference sequence).

V usage is TRBV7-2 and J usage is TRBJ2-5, with 8 bases that match TRBD2. Germline assignment: CDR1 SGHTA and CDR2 FQGNSA. The CDR3 contains 16 residues. The V segment lost 1 base and the J segment 2 bases; nucleotides outside the gene matches: 6. The CDR3 DNA follows: TGTGCCAGCAGCTTAGTACCGGGAGGGGGGCAAGAGACCCAGTACTTC. As protein: CASSLVPGGGQETQYF. The complete variable domain, with remaining parts taken from reference TRBV7-2 and TRBJ2-5, reads GAGVSQSPSNKVTEKGKDVELRCDPISGHTALYWYRQSLGQGLEFLIYFQGNSAPDKSGLPSDRFSAERTGGSVSTLTIQRTQQEDSAVYLCASSLVPGGGQETQYFGPGTRLLVL.

The chain is built from TRBV4-2 and TRBJ1-5; 8 positions agree with TRBD1. The CDR3 is made up of 15 amino acids. J was trimmed by 2 bases and V by 5 bases; bases with no gene match: 5. Per the germline V gene, CDR1 is LGHNA and CDR2 is YNFKEQ. The CDR3 is CASSTDRGGNQPQHF. Written as DNA, the CDR3 is TGTGCCAGCAGCACAGACAGGGGAGGCAATCAGCCCCAGCATTTT.

This clone was counted only a few times. The chain links TRBV19 to TRBJ2-7, with 8 nucleotides matching TRBD1. From germline, CDR1 is LNHDA and CDR2 SQIVND (reference sequence). The CDR3 runs 15 residues. Trimming at V came to 5 bases and at J to 1 base, leaving 7 bases not matched to a gene. Here the CDR3 DNA reads TGTGCCAGTAGTTCCAACAGGGGGATTTCCTACGAGCAGTACTTC. Protein product: CASSSNRGISYEQYF.

The J gene is TRBJ1-6, the V gene TRBV6-1; no clear D. The CDR3 spans 13 residues. Germline V gives CDR1 MNHNS, CDR2 SASEGT. V was shortened by 2 bases and J by 7 bases, with 6 bases between the two germline ends. CDR3 nucleotide sequence: TGTGCCAGCAGTGAATACCGGAATTCACCCCTCCACTTT. It encodes CASSEYRNSPLHF.

The J gene is TRBJ2-1, the V gene TRBV6-5; 8 positions match TRBD2. The CDR3 covers 15 residues. In germline, CDR1 is MNHEY, CDR2 SVGAGI. With 6 bases clipped from V and 4 bases from J, the junction kept 8 bases outside the gene matches. The CDR3 region is CASRETSADYNEQFF. CDR3 coding DNA: TGTGCCAGCAGGGAGACTAGCGCCGATTACAATGAGCAGTTCTTC.